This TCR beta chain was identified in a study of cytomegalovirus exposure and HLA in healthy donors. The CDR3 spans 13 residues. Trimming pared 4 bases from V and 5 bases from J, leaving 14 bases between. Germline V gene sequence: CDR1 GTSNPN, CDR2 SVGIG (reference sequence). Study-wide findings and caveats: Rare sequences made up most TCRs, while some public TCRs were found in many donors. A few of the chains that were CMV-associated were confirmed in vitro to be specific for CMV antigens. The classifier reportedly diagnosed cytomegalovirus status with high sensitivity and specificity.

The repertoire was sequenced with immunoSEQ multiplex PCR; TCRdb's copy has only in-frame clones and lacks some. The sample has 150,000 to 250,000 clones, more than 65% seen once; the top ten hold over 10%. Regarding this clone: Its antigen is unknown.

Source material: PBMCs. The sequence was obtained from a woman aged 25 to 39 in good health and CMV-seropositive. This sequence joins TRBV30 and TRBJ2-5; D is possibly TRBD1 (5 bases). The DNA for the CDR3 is TGTGCCTGGAATAAAGGGGCCGAGGAGACCCAGTACTTC. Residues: CAWNKGAEETQYF.